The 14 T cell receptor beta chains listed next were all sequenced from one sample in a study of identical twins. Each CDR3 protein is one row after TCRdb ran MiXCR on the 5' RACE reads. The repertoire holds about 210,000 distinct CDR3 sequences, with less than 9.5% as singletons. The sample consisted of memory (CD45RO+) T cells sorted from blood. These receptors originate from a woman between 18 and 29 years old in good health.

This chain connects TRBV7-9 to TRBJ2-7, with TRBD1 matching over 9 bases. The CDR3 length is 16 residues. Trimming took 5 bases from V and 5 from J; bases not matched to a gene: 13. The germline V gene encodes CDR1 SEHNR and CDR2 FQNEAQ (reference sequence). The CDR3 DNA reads TGTGCCAGCAGCCCTGACCCCGGGACAGGGAGCCACGAGCAGTACTTC. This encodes CASSPDPGTGSHEQYF.

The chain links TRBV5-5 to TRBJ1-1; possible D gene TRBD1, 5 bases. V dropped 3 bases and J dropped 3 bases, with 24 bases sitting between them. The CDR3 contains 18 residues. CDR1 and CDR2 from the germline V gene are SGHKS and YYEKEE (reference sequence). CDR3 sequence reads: CASSSGGRGYTFDTEAFF. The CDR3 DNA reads TGTGCCAGCAGCTCCGGAGGACGGGGCTACACGTTTGACACTGAAGCTTTCTTT.

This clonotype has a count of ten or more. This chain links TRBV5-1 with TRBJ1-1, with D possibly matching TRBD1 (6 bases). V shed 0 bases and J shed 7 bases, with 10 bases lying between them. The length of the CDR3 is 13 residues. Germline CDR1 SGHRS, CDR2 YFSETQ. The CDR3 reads CASSLGWTVEAFF. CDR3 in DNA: TGCGCCAGCAGCTTGGGATGGACAGTTGAAGCTTTCTTT.

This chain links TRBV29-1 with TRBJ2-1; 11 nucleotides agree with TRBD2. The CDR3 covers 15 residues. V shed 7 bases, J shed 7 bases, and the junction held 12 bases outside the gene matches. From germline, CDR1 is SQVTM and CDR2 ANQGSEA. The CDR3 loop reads CSAGRGLAGGNEQFF. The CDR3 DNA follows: TGCAGCGCCGGGAGGGGGCTAGCGGGGGGAAATGAGCAGTTCTTC.

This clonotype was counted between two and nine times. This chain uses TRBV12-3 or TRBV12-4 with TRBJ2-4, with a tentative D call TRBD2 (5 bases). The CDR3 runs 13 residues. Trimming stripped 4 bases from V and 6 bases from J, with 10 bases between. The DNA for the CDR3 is TGTGCCAGCAGTTCAGAGGGAACAAACATTCAGTACTTC. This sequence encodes CASSSEGTNIQYF.

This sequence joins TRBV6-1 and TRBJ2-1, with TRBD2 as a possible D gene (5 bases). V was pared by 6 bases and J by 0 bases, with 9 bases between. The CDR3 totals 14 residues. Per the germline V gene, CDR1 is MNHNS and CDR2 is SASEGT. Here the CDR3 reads CASSLRDSYNEQFF. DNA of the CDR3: TGTGCCAGCAGCCTTCGGGACTCCTACAATGAGCAGTTCTTC.

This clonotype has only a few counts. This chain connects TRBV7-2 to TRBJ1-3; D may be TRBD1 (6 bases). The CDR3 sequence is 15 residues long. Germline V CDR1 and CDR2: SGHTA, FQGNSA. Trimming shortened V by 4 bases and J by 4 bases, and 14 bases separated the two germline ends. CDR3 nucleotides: TGTGCCAGCAGCTGGCAGGGGATGGAAGGAAACACCATATATTTT. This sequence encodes CASSWQGMEGNTIYF.

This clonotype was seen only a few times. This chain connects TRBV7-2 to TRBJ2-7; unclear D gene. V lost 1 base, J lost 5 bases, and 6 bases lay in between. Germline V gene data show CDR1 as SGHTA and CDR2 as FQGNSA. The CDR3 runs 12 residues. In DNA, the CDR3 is TGTGCCAGCAGCTTAGTGGGGAACGAGCAGTACTTC. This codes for CASSLVGNEQYF.

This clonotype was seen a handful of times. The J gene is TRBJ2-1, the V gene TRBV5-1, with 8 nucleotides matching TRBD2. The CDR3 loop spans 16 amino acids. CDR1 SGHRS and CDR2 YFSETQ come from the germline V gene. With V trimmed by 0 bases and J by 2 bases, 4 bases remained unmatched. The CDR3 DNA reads TGCGCCAGCAGCTTGGGTAGCGGGAATCCCTACAATGAGCAGTTCTTC. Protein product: CASSLGSGNPYNEQFF.

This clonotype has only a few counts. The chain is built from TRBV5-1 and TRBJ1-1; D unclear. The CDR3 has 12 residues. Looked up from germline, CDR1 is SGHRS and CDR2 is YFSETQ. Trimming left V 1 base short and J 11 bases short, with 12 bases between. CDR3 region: CASSLMGDGAFF. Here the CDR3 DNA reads TGCGCCAGCAGCTTGATGGGAGACGGGGCTTTCTTT.

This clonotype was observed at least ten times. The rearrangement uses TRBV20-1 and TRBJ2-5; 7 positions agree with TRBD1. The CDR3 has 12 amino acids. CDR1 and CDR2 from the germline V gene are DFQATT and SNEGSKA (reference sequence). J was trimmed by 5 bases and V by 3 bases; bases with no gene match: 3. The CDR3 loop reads CSARTGRETQYF. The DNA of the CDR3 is TGCAGTGCTAGGACAGGGCGGGAGACCCAGTACTTC.

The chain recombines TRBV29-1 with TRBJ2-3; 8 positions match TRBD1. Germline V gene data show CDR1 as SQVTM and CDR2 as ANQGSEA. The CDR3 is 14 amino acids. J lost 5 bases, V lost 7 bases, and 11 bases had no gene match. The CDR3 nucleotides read TGCAGCGCCCCCCGGACAGGGCGTGGAGATACGCAGTATTTT. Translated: CSAPRTGRGDTQYF.

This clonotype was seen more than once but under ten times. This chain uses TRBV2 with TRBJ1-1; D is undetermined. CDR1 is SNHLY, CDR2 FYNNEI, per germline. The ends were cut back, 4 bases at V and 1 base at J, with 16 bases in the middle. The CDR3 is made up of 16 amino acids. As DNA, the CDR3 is TGTGCCAGCAGTGGACAAAATTCGGCGGCGAACACTGAAGCTTTCTTT. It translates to CASSGQNSAANTEAFF. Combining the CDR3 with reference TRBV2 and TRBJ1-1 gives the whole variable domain EPEVTQTPSHQVTQMGQEVILRCVPISNHLYFYWYRQILGQKVEFLVSFYNNEISEKSEIFDDQFSVERPDGSNFTLKIRSTKLEDSAMYFCASSGQNSAANTEAFFGQGTRLTVV.

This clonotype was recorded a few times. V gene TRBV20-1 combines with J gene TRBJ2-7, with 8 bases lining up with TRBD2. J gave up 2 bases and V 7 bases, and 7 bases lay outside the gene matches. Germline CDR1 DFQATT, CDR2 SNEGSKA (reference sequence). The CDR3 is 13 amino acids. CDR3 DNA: TGCAGTGTTACTAGCGGTTCTCCCTACGAGCAGTACTTC. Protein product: CSVTSGSPYEQYF.